What follows are 20 T cell receptor beta chains derived from one specimen sequenced in a study of regulatory T cells in long-lasting Graves disease. To make TCR beta libraries, researchers used iRepertoire HTBI primers and Arm-PCR of CDR3 regions. TCRdb redid the calling of the multiplex PCR reads with MiXCR, one entry per CDR3 protein. The repertoire consists of about 310,000 distinct CDR3 sequences, with over 15% occurring once and the leading ten covering less than 40%. This sample's time point: newly diagnosed GD, antithyroid drugs for less than 3 months. PBMC RNA was the source of the TCR library. The sequences come from peripheral blood mononuclear cells (PBMCs), collected at new diagnosis, from a patient treated with antithyroid drugs. All receptors derive from a female donor with Graves disease.

This clonotype was seen repeatedly, ten times or more. The chain combines TRBV12-3 or TRBV12-4 with TRBJ1-1; TRBD1 matches 7 bases. This CDR3 contains 11 residues. The ends lost 8 bases at V and 8 bases at J; junction bases unmatched: 5. The CDR3 spells CASEGAAEAFF. CDR3 nucleotides: TGTGCCAGCGAGGGGGCGGCCGAAGCTTTCTTT.

V gene TRBV10-1 combines with J gene TRBJ1-1; the match to TRBD1 covers 8 bases. The CDR3 length is 16 residues. V lost 6 bases, J lost 0 bases, and 9 bases stayed unmatched. In germline, CDR1 is WNHNN, CDR2 SYGVQD (reference sequence). CDR3 bases: TGCGCCAGCAGCGCCTATGGACAGGGCGTGAACACTGAAGCTTTCTTT. Protein sequence: CASSAYGQGVNTEAFF.

The sample holds many counts of this clonotype. The chain links TRBV19 to TRBJ1-5; D is uncertain. The CDR3 length is 16 residues. With 10 bases removed from V and 5 bases from J, the gap between germline ends came to 24 bases. Looked up from germline, CDR1 is LNHDA and CDR2 is SQIVND (reference sequence). CDR3 sequence (DNA): TGTGCCACCGAGAGGGAGTACAGCTTAATCCATCAGCCCCAGCATTTT. Amino acid sequence: CATEREYSLIHQPQHF.

A few counts support this clonotype. The chain joins TRBV7-2 to TRBJ2-7; possibly TRBD2 for D (5 bases). Germline CDR1 SGHTA, CDR2 FQGNSA. The CDR3 consists of 15 residues. V was cut by 5 bases and J by 2 bases, with 16 bases left in between. CDR3 amino acids: CASSVDASTPYEQYF. As DNA, the CDR3 is TGTGCCAGCAGCGTGGATGCTAGCACACCCTACGAGCAGTACTTC.

This clonotype has a count of ten or more. The gene calls are TRBV2 and TRBJ2-7, with TRBD2 identical over 7 bases. This CDR3 contains 12 residues. Germline values: CDR1 SNHLY, CDR2 FYNNEI. J gave up 4 bases and V 10 bases, and 7 bases lay outside the gene matches. The CDR3: CAITTSPYEQYF. The CDR3, as DNA: TGTGCCATCACGACTAGCCCTTACGAGCAGTACTTC.

In the case of this clonotype: A read error may be the cause here, since a much bigger clone is one base away. The CDR3 bases are TGTGCCAGCAAACGGGGCTACCACAATGAGCAGTTCTTC. This translates into CASKRGYHNEQFF. This chain links TRBV9 with TRBJ2-1; D is tentatively TRBD1 or TRBD2 (5 bases each). CDR1 is SGDLS and CDR2 is YYNGEE in the germline V gene. The V end was cut by 6 bases, the J end by 5 bases, with 12 bases between. The CDR3 consists of 13 residues.

This clonotype has only a few counts. The genes are TRBV20-1 and TRBJ2-3; D is unclear. V shed 4 bases and J shed 2 bases, with 10 bases lying between them. Germline CDR1 is DFQATT and CDR2 is SNEGSKA (reference sequence). CDR3 length: 13 amino acids. CDR3 nucleotide sequence: TGCAGTGCTATACAACCTTCCACAGATACGCAGTATTTT. The encoded protein is CSAIQPSTDTQYF.

In this sample, this clonotype turned up a few times. J is TRBJ2-5 and V is TRBV24-1; 12 nucleotides match TRBD1. The CDR3 sequence is 16 residues long. The germline gives CDR1 KGHDR, CDR2 SFDVKD. Germline trimming cut 2 bases from V and 6 bases from J; bases unmatched to any gene: 6. This CDR3 reads CATSDSGTGGMKTQYF. The CDR3 coding sequence is TGTGCCACCAGTGATTCCGGGACAGGGGGCATGAAGACCCAGTACTTC.

This clonotype was recorded only once. The gene calls are TRBV2 and TRBJ2-1; 7 bases match TRBD2. The CDR3 extends over 15 amino acids. CDR1 SNHLY and CDR2 FYNNEI come from the germline V gene. Trimming cost V 10 bases and J 10 bases; bases outside gene matches: 19. CDR3 in DNA: TGTGCCATCCATACTAGCGCTCACAGCGGGCGGGAGCAGTTCTTC. As protein: CAIHTSAHSGREQFF.

This sequence joins TRBV4-1 and TRBJ1-3; 8 nucleotides agree with TRBD1. The V segment lost 1 base and the J segment 3 bases; nucleotides outside the gene matches: 5. The CDR3 sequence is 16 residues long. Germline assignment: CDR1 MGHRA and CDR2 YSYEKL. The CDR3 coding sequence is TGCGCCAGCAGCCAAGTGGACAGGGAGGTTGGAAACACCATATATTTT. This gives the protein CASSQVDREVGNTIYF.

The rearrangement uses TRBV12-3 or TRBV12-4 and TRBJ2-1; 7 bases agree with TRBD1. V lost 8 bases, J lost 4 bases, and 14 bases stayed unmatched. The CDR3 loop spans 16 amino acids. CDR3 residues: CASCYSPGQLYNEQFF. The CDR3 coding sequence is TGTGCCAGCTGTTACTCGCCGGGACAGCTGTACAATGAGCAGTTCTTC.

This clonotype was seen ten or more times. The chain couples TRBV7-9 to TRBJ2-7, with TRBD1 as a possible D gene (5 bases). This CDR3 is built from 13 residues. Between the trimmed V and J ends, which lost 2 bases and 7 bases, there was a span of 12 bases. The germline V gene has CDR1 SEHNR and CDR2 FQNEAQ (reference sequence). This CDR3 is CASSLTQGEEQYF. CDR3 coding DNA: TGTGCCAGCAGCTTAACTCAGGGTGAGGAGCAGTACTTC.

This clonotype was counted at least ten times. The CDR3, as DNA: TGTGCCAGCAGTTACGCGACAGGGTCGATTGGCGAGCAGTACTTC. Protein product: CASSYATGSIGEQYF. The chain recombines TRBV6-5 with TRBJ2-7; 7 positions agree with TRBD1. The J segment lost 6 bases and the V segment lost 2 bases, leaving 10 bases of the junction unmatched. This CDR3 has 15 amino acids. Germline values: CDR1 MNHEY, CDR2 SVGAGI.

Many counts were recorded for this clonotype. The chain couples TRBV6-1 to TRBJ1-5; tentatively, D is TRBD1 (5 bases). Germline values: CDR1 MNHNS, CDR2 SASEGT. V was cut by 3 bases and J by 6 bases, with 21 bases left in between. The CDR3 has 17 residues. In DNA form, the CDR3 reads TGTGCCAGCAGTGAGGTCCCGGGCCGGGGGAATTCTCAGCCCCAGCATTTT. It translates to CASSEVPGRGNSQPQHF.

This clonotype appeared many times. This chain uses TRBV19 with TRBJ2-7; 11 bases agree with TRBD1. This CDR3 has 15 amino acids. The germline V gene has CDR1 LNHDA and CDR2 SQIVND (reference sequence). V trimming: 4 bases; J trimming: 5 bases; junction bases outside the gene matches: 7. The CDR3 loop is CASSRPGQGVNEQYF. CDR3 nucleotides: TGTGCCAGTAGTAGACCGGGACAGGGGGTCAACGAGCAGTACTTC. Combining the CDR3 with reference TRBV19 and TRBJ2-7 gives the whole variable domain DGGITQSPKYLFRKEGQNVTLSCEQNLNHDAMYWYRQDPGQGLRLIYYSQIVNDFQKGDIAEGYSVSREKKESFPLTVTSAQKNPTAFYLCASSRPGQGVNEQYFGPGTRLTVT.

Ten or more counts support this clonotype. The chain couples TRBV2 to TRBJ2-2; 7 nucleotides align to TRBD2. CDR3 length: 14 amino acids. V lost 6 bases, J lost 4 bases, and 5 bases stayed unmatched. Germline V gene data show CDR1 as SNHLY and CDR2 as FYNNEI. This CDR3 reads CASRSGIATGELFF. The CDR3 DNA follows: TGTGCCAGCAGAAGCGGGATCGCCACCGGGGAGCTGTTTTTT.

This clonotype showed up many times. V gene TRBV7-9 combines with J gene TRBJ1-2; possible D gene TRBD1, 5 bases. The germline V and J ends were trimmed by 5 bases and 5 bases, with 12 bases remaining between them. The CDR3 is 13 residues long. From germline, CDR1 is SEHNR and CDR2 FQNEAQ (reference sequence). The CDR3 region has the DNA TGTGCCAGCAGCCCGGGACCCAGATATGGCTACACCTTC. The encoded protein is CASSPGPRYGYTF.

Remarks on this clonotype: A read error likely explains this, since a far larger clone differs by one base. The rearrangement links TRBV7-6 to TRBJ1-4; weak D call: TRBD1 (5 bases). CDR1 and CDR2 from the germline V gene are SGHVS and FNYEAQ. The CDR3 sequence is 15 residues long. The CDR3 DNA reads as TGTGCCAGCAGCCAGTGGACGGACTTGGGGGAAAAACTGGTTTTT. Its translation is CASSQWTDLGEKLVF. The whole variable domain, filled in from reference TRBV7-6 and TRBJ1-4, reads GAGVSQSPRYKVTKRGQDVALRCDPISGHVSLYWYRQALGQGPEFLTYFNYEAQQDKSGLPNDRFSAERPEGSISTLTIQRTEQRDSAMYRCASSQWTDLGEKLVFGSGTQLSVL.

In its sample, this clonotype was seen many times. The chain is built from TRBV19 and TRBJ2-3; TRBD2 matches at 8 bases. Per the germline V gene, CDR1 is LNHDA and CDR2 is SQIVND (reference sequence). The V and J ends lost 8 bases and 2 bases, in that order; junction bases with no gene match: 9. The CDR3 spans 15 residues. The CDR3 loop reads CASRSKRGFTDTQYF. CDR3 bases: TGTGCCAGTCGAAGTAAGCGGGGGTTCACAGATACGCAGTATTTT.

This clonotype occurred many times. This chain connects TRBV10-3 to TRBJ2-3; D gene uncertain. From germline, CDR1 is ENHRY and CDR2 SYGVKD. V was cut by 0 bases and J by 4 bases, with 11 bases left in between. The CDR3 sequence is 15 residues long. This chain's CDR3 is CAISESGSGADTQYF. The DNA for the CDR3 is TGTGCCATCAGTGAGTCAGGATCTGGAGCAGATACGCAGTATTTT.